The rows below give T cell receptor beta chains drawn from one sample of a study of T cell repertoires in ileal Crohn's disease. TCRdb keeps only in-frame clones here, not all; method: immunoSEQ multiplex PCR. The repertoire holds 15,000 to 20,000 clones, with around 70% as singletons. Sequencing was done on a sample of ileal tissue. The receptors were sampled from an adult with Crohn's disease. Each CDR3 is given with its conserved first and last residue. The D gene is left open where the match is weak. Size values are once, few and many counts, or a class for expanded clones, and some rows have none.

CASSLLPGTSEQETQYF	TGTGCCAGCAGCCTCCTCCCCGGGACTAGCGAACAAGAGACCCAGTACTTC	TRBD2	.	TRBV4-2	TRBJ2-5
CASSSGPSTGAFF	TGCGCCAGCAGCTCGGGTCCTTCGACAGGAGCTTTCTTT	.	.	TRBV4-1	TRBJ1-1
CASSQDEALSGSYEQYF	TGTGCCAGCAGCCAAGATGAGGCTTTAAGTGGATCCTACGAGCAGTACTTC	.	.	TRBV14	TRBJ2-7
CASSLTSNTGELFF	TGTGCCAGCAGCTTAACATCGAACACCGGGGAGCTGTTTTTT	.	.	TRBV28	TRBJ2-2
CASSRSGRTDTQYF	TGTGCCAGCAGCCGCAGCGGGCGCACAGATACGCAGTATTTT	.	.	TRBV6-6	TRBJ2-3
CASSRGSYEQYF	TGTGCCAGCAGTCGGGGTTCCTACGAGCAGTACTTC	.	.	TRBV6-1	TRBJ2-7
CASSLASGMDTDTQYF	TGTGCCAGCAGCTTAGCTAGCGGGATGGACACAGATACGCAGTATTTT	TRBD2	.	TRBV7-9	TRBJ2-3
CASSLGSGQVWGTEAFF	TGTGCCAGCAGCTTAGGTTCTGGACAGGTCTGGGGCACTGAAGCTTTCTTT	TRBD1	.	TRBV7-9	TRBJ1-1
CASSHRDGYTF	TGTGCCAGCAGCCACAGGGATGGCTACACCTTC	.	few	TRBV5-6	TRBJ1-2
CASTLAGTTDTQYF	TGCGCCAGCACCCTAGCGGGAACCACAGATACGCAGTATTTT	TRBD2	.	TRBV5-1	TRBJ2-3
CASTPLTGVKTEAFF	TGTGCCAGTACCCCACTGACAGGGGTCAAAACTGAAGCTTTCTTT	TRBD1	.	TRBV19	TRBJ1-1
CASRGDRGRNSPLHF	TGTGCCAGCAGGGGTGACAGGGGGCGAAATTCACCCCTCCACTTT	TRBD1	few	TRBV2	TRBJ1-6
CASSLRGNYEQYF	TGCGCCAGCAGCCTCAGGGGGAACTACGAGCAGTACTTC	TRBD1	.	TRBV5-1	TRBJ2-7
CATSRQGVDEAFF	TGTGCCACCAGCAGACAGGGGGTTGATGAAGCTTTCTTT	TRBD1	.	TRBV15	TRBJ1-1
CATYTRGGSSYEQYF	TGTGCCACATACACGAGGGGAGGATCTTCCTACGAGCAGTACTTC	.	.	TRBV6-5	TRBJ2-7
CASSKVGTGHIYEQYF	TGTGCCAGCAGCAAAGTTGGGACAGGGCATATCTACGAGCAGTACTTC	.	.	TRBV21-1	TRBJ2-7
CASRRDKTRYEQYF	TGTGCCAGCAGACGGGATAAAACGCGCTACGAGCAGTACTTC	.	.	TRBV2	TRBJ2-7
CASSYSFTGLNTEAFF	TGTGCCAGCAGTTACTCGTTTACCGGACTAAACACTGAAGCTTTCTTT	.	.	TRBV6-5	TRBJ1-1
CASSAREFYNEQFF	TGTGCCAGCAGTGCGCGGGAGTTCTACAATGAGCAGTTCTTC	TRBD2	.	TRBV6-1	TRBJ2-1
CASSPSPSREQYF	TGTGCCAGCAGCCCAAGTCCCTCCAGGGAGCAGTATTTT	.	.	TRBV7-3	TRBJ2-3
CASSSLAGGTYEQYF	TGTGCCAGCAGTTCCTTAGCGGGGGGGACCTACGAGCAGTACTTC	TRBD2	.	TRBV6-6	TRBJ2-7
CASSWGLAGTGELFF	TGTGCCAGCAGCTGGGGACTAGCGGGGACCGGGGAGCTGTTTTTT	TRBD2	.	TRBV7-2	TRBJ2-2
CAWSSTEAGEAFF	TGTGCCTGGAGTTCCACGGAGGCCGGGGAAGCTTTCTTT	.	.	TRBV30	TRBJ1-1
CASSTRLAGDHEQFF	TGCGCCAGCAGCACACGACTAGCGGGGGATCATGAGCAGTTCTTC	TRBD2	.	TRBV4-1	TRBJ2-1
CASRGTGQNEKLFF	TGTGCCAGTAGAGGGACAGGGCAGAATGAAAAACTGTTTTTT	TRBD1	.	TRBV19	TRBJ1-4
CASSHGTSGKVDTQYF	TGCGCCAGCAGCCATGGGACTAGCGGGAAGGTAGATACGCAGTATTTT	TRBD2	.	TRBV5-1	TRBJ2-3
CASGTDFEKLFF	TGTGCCTCCGGGACAGATTTTGAAAAACTGTTTTTT	TRBD1	.	TRBV6-1	TRBJ1-4
CASSLERQGADTQYF	TGTGCCAGCTCACTAGAGAGACAGGGCGCAGATACGCAGTATTTT	TRBD1	.	TRBV18	TRBJ2-3
CASSRTGDQETQYF	TGCGCCAGCAGCCGGACAGGGGACCAAGAGACCCAGTACTTC	TRBD1	.	TRBV5-1	TRBJ2-5
CAWSPGQSYGYTF	TGTGCCTGGAGTCCCGGACAGAGCTATGGCTACACCTTC	.	.	TRBV30	TRBJ1-2
CASSLGEGGRSSEQFF	TGCGCCAGCAGCTTGGGTGAAGGCGGGAGAAGTAGTGAGCAGTTCTTC	TRBD2	.	TRBV5-1	TRBJ2-1
CASRAAANEKLFF	TGCGCCAGCAGAGCGGCCGCTAATGAAAAACTGTTTTTT	.	.	TRBV5-1	TRBJ1-4
CASSTTVNYEQYF	TGTGCCAGCAGCACGACAGTTAACTACGAGCAGTACTTC	.	.	TRBV6-5	TRBJ2-7
CASSQASMSPFLAYEQYF	TGTGCCAGCAGCCAAGCTTCTATGAGCCCGTTCCTAGCCTACGAGCAGTACTTC	.	.	TRBV4-2	TRBJ2-7
CASSYSRGGETQYF	TGTGCCAGCAGTTACTCGAGGGGGGGTGAGACCCAGTACTTC	.	.	TRBV6-6	TRBJ2-5
CASSQVKRRPNEKLFF	TGTGCCAGCTCACAGGTTAAAAGGAGGCCTAATGAAAAACTGTTTTTT	.	large	TRBV18	TRBJ1-4
CASSPLGSDRYNEQFF	TGTGCCAGCAGCCCCCTGGGTTCAGACAGATACAATGAGCAGTTCTTC	.	.	TRBV4-2	TRBJ2-1
CATSGTTYNEQFF	TGTGCCACCAGCGGGACAACCTACAATGAGCAGTTCTTC	.	.	TRBV15	TRBJ2-1
CSAWTALYGYTF	TGCAGCGCCTGGACAGCCCTCTATGGCTACACCTTC	.	.	TRBV29-1	TRBJ1-2
CASSDGGAGEKLFF	TGTGCCAGCAGTGATGGAGGGGCGGGGGAAAAACTGTTTTTT	.	.	TRBV2	TRBJ1-4
CASSYLGQGEQYF	TGTGCCAGCAGTTACTTGGGACAGGGAGAGCAGTACTTC	TRBD1	few	TRBV6-5	TRBJ2-7
CASSEGQGGLNTGAFF	TGCGCCAGCAGCGAGGGACAGGGGGGTCTGAACACTGGAGCTTTCTTT	TRBD1	.	TRBV5-1	TRBJ1-1
CASSGLGANQPQHF	TGTGCCAGTAGTGGTTTAGGGGCCAATCAGCCCCAGCATTTT	.	.	TRBV19	TRBJ1-5
CASRVRGASNEQFF	TGCGCCAGCAGGGTGCGGGGGGCCTCGAATGAGCAGTTCTTC	TRBD2	.	TRBV5-1	TRBJ2-1
CASSSGTSVNEQFF	TGTGCCAGCTCATCTGGGACTTCAGTCAATGAGCAGTTCTTC	.	.	TRBV6-6	TRBJ2-1
CASSLVGEGQPQHF	TGCGCCAGCAGCTTGGTGGGGGAGGGTCAGCCCCAGCATTTT	.	.	TRBV5-1	TRBJ1-5
CASRLADRYTF	TGTGCCAGCAGGTTGGCGGATCGCTACACCTTC	.	once	TRBV6-1	TRBJ1-2
CASTLIGGEGRAFF	TGTGCCAGCACCCTAATAGGAGGGGAGGGTCGCGCTTTCTTT	.	.	TRBV6-5	TRBJ1-1
CASSLPGQGSIDTF	TGTGCCAGCAGCCTGCCGGGACAGGGAAGTATAGACACCTTC	TRBD1	few	TRBV5-6	TRBJ1-2